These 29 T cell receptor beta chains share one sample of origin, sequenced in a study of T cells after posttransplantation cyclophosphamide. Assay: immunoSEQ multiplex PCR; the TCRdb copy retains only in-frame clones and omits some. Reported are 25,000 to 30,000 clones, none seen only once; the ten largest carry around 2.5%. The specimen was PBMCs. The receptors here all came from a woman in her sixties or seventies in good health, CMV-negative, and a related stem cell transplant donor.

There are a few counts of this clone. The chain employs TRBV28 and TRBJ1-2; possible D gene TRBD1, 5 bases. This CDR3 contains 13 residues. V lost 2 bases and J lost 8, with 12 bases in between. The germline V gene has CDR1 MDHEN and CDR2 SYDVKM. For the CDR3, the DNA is TGTGCCAGCAGTTTAATAGCAGGGTACGGCTACACCTTC. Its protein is CASSLIAGYGYTF.

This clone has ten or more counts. Written as DNA, the CDR3 is TGTGCCAGCAGCAAAGGGGAGACCCAGTACTTC. Translating it yields CASSKGETQYF. The chain joins TRBV7-9 to TRBJ2-5, with D uncertain. The V gene's germline CDR1 is SEHNR and CDR2 FQNEAQ (reference sequence). The germline V and J ends were trimmed by 5 bases and 5 bases, with 6 bases remaining between them. The length of the CDR3 is 11 residues.

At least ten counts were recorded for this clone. The CDR3 protein is CASSYSTGTGEQYF. As DNA, the CDR3 is TGTGCCAGCAGTTACTCTACAGGGACGGGGGAGCAGTACTTC. This chain uses TRBV6-5 with TRBJ2-7; D possibly corresponds to TRBD1 (6 bases). Between the trimmed V and J ends, which lost 0 bases and 7 bases, there was a span of 13 bases. This CDR3 is built from 14 residues. The germline gives CDR1 MNHEY, CDR2 SVGAGI.

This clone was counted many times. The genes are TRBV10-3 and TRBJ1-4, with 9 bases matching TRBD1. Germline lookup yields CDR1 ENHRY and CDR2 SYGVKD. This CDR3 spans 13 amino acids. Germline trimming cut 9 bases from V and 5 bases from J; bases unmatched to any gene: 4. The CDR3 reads CAIRGQGNEKLFF. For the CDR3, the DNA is TGTGCCATTCGGGGACAGGGAAATGAAAAACTGTTTTTT.

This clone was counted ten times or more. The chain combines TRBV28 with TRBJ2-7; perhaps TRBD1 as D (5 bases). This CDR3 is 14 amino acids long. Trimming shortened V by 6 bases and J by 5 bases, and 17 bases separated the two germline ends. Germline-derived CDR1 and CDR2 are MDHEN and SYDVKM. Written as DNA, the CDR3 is TGTGCCAGCAGACCCTTCCGGCAGGGCAACGAGCAGTACTTC. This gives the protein CASRPFRQGNEQYF.

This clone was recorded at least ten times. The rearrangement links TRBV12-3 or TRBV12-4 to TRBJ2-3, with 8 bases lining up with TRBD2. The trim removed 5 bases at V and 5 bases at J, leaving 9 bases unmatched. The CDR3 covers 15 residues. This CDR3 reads CASSLGGAIIDTQYF. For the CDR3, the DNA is TGTGCCAGCAGTCTCGGGGGGGCCATCATAGATACGCAGTATTTT.

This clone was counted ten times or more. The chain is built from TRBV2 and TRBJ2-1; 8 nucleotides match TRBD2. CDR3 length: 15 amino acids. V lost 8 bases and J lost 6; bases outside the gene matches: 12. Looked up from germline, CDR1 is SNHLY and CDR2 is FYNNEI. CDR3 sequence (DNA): TGTGCCAGCTTTCGAGCGGGAGACCACCGCAATGAGCAGTTCTTC. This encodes CASFRAGDHRNEQFF.

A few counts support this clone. The DNA of the CDR3 is TGTGCCAGCAGTTATGAAGCGGGGTCCTCTAGCACAGATACGCAGTATTTT. This codes for CASSYEAGSSSTDTQYF. J is TRBJ2-3 and V is TRBV6-2 or TRBV6-3, with 7 bases matching TRBD2. V lost 3 bases, J lost 0 bases, and 9 bases stayed unmatched. The length of the CDR3 is 17 residues. CDR1 and CDR2 from the germline V gene are MNHEY and SVGEGT.

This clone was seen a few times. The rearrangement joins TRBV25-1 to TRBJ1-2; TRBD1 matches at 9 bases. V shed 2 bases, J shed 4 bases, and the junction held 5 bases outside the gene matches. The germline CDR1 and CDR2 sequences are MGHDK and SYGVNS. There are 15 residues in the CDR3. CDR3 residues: CASSETGTGSYGYTF. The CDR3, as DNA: TGTGCCAGCAGTGAAACCGGGACAGGGTCCTATGGCTACACCTTC.

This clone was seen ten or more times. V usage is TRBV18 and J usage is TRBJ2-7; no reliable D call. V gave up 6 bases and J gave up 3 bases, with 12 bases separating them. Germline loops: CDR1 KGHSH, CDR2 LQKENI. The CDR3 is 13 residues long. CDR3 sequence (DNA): TGTGCCAGCTCCCCCCCGGCGGACTACGAGCAGTACTTC. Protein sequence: CASSPPADYEQYF.

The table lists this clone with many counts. The CDR3 nucleotides are TGTGCCAGCAGCTTTAGCGGAGGGGACCCGAGCACAGATACGCAGTATTTT. Its translation is CASSFSGGDPSTDTQYF. V is TRBV7-2 and J is TRBJ2-3; a possible D gene is TRBD2 (6 bases). There are 17 residues in the CDR3. Trimming pared 3 bases from V and 0 bases from J, leaving 16 bases between. From germline, CDR1 is SGHTA and CDR2 FQGNSA. The entire variable domain, with the rest obtained from reference TRBV7-2 and TRBJ2-3, is as follows: GAGVSQSPSNKVTEKGKDVELRCDPISGHTALYWYRQSLGQGLEFLIYFQGNSAPDKSGLPSDRFSAERTGGSVSTLTIQRTQQEDSAVYLCASSFSGGDPSTDTQYFGPGTRLTVL.

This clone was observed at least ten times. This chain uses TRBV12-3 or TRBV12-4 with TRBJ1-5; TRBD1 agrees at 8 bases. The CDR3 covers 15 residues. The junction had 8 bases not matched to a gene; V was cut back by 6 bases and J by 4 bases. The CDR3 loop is CASSSGGASNQPQHF. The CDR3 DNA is TGTGCCAGCAGCTCAGGGGGCGCCTCGAATCAGCCCCAGCATTTT.

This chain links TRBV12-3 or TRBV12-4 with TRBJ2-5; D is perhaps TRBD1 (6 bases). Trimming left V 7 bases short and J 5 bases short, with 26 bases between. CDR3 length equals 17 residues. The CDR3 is CASTPNTILGGKETQYF. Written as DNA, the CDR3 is TGTGCCAGCACCCCGAACACCATTCTAGGGGGTAAGGAGACCCAGTACTTC.

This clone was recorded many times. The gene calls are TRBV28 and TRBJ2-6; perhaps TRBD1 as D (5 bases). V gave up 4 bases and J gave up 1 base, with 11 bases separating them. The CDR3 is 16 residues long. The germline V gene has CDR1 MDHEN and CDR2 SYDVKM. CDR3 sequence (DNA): TGTGCCAGCAGTTCCCAACAGGTATCTGGGGCCAACGTCCTGACTTTC. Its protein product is CASSSQQVSGANVLTF.

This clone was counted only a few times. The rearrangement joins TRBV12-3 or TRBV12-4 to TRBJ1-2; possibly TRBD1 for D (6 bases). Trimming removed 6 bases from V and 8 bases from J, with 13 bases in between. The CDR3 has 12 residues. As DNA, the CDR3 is TGTGCCAGCAGGGAACAGGGATACGGCTACACCTTC. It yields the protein CASREQGYGYTF.

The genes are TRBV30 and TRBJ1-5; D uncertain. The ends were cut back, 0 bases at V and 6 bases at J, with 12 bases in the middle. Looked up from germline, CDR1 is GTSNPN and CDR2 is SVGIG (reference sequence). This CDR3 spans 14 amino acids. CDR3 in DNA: TGTGCCTGGAGTGTACCCGCCCGCGGTCAGCCCCAGCATTTT. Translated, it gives CAWSVPARGQPQHF. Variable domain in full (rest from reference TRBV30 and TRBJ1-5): SQTIHQWPATLVQPVGSPLSLECTVEGTSNPNLYWYRQAAGRGLQLLFYSVGIGQISSEVPQNLSASRPQDRQFILSSKKLLLSDSGFYLCAWSVPARGQPQHFGDGTRLSIL.

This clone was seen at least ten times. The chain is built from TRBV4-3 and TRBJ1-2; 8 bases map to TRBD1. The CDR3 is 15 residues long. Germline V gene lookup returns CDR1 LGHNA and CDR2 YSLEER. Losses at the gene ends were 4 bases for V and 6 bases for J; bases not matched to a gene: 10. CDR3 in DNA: TGCGCCAGCAGCCTTGCGGGACAGGATTCCAATGGCTACACCTTC. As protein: CASSLAGQDSNGYTF.

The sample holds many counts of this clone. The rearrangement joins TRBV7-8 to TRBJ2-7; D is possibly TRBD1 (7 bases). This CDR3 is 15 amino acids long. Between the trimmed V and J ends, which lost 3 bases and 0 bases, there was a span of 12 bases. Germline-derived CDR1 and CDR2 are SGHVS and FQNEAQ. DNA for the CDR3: TGTGCCAGCAGCTTTGGTCAGGGGGGCTCCTACGAGCAGTACTTC. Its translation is CASSFGQGGSYEQYF.

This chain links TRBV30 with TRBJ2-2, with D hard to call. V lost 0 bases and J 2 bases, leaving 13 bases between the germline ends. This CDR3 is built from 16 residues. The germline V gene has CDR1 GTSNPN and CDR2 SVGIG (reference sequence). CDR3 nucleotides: TGTGCCTGGAGTGTGAGGCAGTTAATTAACACCGGGGAGCTGTTTTTT. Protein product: CAWSVRQLINTGELFF.

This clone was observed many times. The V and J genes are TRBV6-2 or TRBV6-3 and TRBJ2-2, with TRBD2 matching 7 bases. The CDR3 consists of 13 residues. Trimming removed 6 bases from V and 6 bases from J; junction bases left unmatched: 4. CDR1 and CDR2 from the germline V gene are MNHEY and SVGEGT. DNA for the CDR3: TGTGCCAGCAGCCGCGGACTAGCCGGGGAGCTGTTTTTT. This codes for CASSRGLAGELFF.

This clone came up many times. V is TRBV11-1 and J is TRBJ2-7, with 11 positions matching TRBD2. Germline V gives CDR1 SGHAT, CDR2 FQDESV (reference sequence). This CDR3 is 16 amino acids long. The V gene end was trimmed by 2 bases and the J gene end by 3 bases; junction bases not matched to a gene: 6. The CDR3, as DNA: TGTGCCAGCAGCTTACCGGGACTAGCGGTATACTACGAGCAGTACTTC. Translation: CASSLPGLAVYYEQYF.

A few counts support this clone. In nucleotides, the CDR3 is TGTGCCAGTACCCCCGGACAGACCCGAAATCAGCCCCAGCATTTT. Translated, it gives CASTPGQTRNQPQHF. The gene calls are TRBV19 and TRBJ1-5, with D possibly TRBD1 on 6 matching bases. V was clipped by 7 bases and J by 4 bases, with 17 bases between them. CDR1 is LNHDA, CDR2 SQIVND, per germline (reference sequence). This CDR3 has 15 amino acids.

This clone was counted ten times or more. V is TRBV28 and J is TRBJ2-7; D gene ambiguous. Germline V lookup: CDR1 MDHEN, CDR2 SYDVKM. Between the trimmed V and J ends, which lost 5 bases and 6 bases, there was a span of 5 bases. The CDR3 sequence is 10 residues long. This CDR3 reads CASSVREQYF. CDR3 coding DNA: TGTGCCAGCAGTGTCCGCGAGCAGTACTTC.

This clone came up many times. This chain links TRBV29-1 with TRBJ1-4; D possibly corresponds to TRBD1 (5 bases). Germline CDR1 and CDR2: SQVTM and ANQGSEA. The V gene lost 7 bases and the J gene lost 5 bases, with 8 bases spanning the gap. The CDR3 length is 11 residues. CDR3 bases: TGCAGCGCCAGGGCCAATGAAAAACTGTTTTTT. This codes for CSARANEKLFF. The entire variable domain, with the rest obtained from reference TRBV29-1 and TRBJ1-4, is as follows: SAVISQKPSRDICQRGTSLTIQCQVDSQVTMMFWYRQQPGQSLTLIATANQGSEATYESGFVIDKFPISRPNLTFSTLTVSNMSPEDSSIYLCSARANEKLFFGSGTQLSVL.

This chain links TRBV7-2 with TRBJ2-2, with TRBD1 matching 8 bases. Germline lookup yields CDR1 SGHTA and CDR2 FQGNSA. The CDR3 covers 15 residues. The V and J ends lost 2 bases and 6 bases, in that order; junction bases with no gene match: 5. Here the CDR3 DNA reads TGTGCCAGCAGCTTACGGACAGGGTTTCCCGGGGAGCTGTTTTTT. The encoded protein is CASSLRTGFPGELFF. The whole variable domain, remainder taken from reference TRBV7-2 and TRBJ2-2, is GAGVSQSPSNKVTEKGKDVELRCDPISGHTALYWYRQSLGQGLEFLIYFQGNSAPDKSGLPSDRFSAERTGGSVSTLTIQRTQQEDSAVYLCASSLRTGFPGELFFGEGSRLTVL.

In DNA form, the CDR3 reads TGCGCCAGCAGCCCGAGCGGGGGAGCCTACAATGAGCAGTTCTTC. Amino acid sequence: CASSPSGGAYNEQFF. The chain joins TRBV5-1 to TRBJ2-1, with 8 nucleotides matching TRBD2. This CDR3 contains 15 residues. V trimming: 4 bases; J trimming: 2 bases; junction bases outside the gene matches: 5. Germline V gene lookup returns CDR1 SGHRS and CDR2 YFSETQ.

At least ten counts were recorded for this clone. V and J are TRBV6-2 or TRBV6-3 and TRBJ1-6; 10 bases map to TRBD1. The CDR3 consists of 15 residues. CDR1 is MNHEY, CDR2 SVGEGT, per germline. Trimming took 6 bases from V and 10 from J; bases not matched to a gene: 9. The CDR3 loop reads CASSLGQGVRSPLHF. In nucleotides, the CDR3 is TGTGCCAGCAGCCTAGGACAGGGGGTAAGATCACCCCTCCACTTT.

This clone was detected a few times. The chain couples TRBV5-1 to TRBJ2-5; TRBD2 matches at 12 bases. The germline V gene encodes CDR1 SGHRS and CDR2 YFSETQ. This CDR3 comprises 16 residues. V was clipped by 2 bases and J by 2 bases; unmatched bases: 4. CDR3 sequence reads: CASSLILAGGQETQYF. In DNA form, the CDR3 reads TGCGCCAGCAGCTTAATACTAGCGGGGGGACAAGAGACCCAGTACTTC.

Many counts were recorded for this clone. The CDR3 sequence: CASSIQDGLSGNTIYF. The CDR3 DNA follows: TGTGCCAGTAGTATCCAGGACGGACTCTCTGGAAACACCATATATTTT. This chain uses TRBV19 with TRBJ1-3; D call uncertain. Trimming cost V 3 bases and J 0 bases, with 12 bases left between them. Germline CDR1 and CDR2: LNHDA and SQIVND (reference sequence). The CDR3 contains 16 residues.